This entry lists 18 T cell receptor beta chains sequenced from one sample in a study of blood T cell repertoires in COVID-19. Data came from immunoSEQ multiplex PCR; TCRdb stores just in-frame clones and leaves some out. The sample lists about 98,000 clones; about 90% were seen once. Specimen: peripheral blood. Receptor source: a man in his 70s with acute or convalescent COVID-19.

This chain links TRBV6-5 with TRBJ2-6, with D unclear. The germline gives CDR1 MNHEY, CDR2 SVGAGI. The V gene lost 7 bases and the J gene lost 0 bases, with 10 bases spanning the gap. This CDR3 spans 15 amino acids. For the CDR3, the DNA is TGTGCCAGCAAAGCTTACAGCTCTGGGGCCAACGTCCTGACTTTC. This translates into CASKAYSSGANVLTF.

Comments on this clone: The junction and the germline gene differ at one end; a read error may be behind it. The chain recombines TRBV3-1 (or the pseudogene TRBV3-2) with TRBJ1-4; D is possibly TRBD1 (5 bases). This CDR3 has 15 amino acids. Germline V CDR1 and CDR2: LGHDT, YNNKEL (reference sequence). This CDR3 is CTSSQEIGGGEKLFF. Here the CDR3 DNA reads TGTACCAGCAGCCAAGAGATCGGGGGAGGTGAAAAACTGTTTTTT.

The V gene is TRBV6-4, the J gene TRBJ1-1, with D unclear. This CDR3 comprises 13 residues. V was cut by 3 bases and J by 5 bases, with 10 bases left in between. Germline CDR1 MRHNA, CDR2 SNTAGT. The CDR3 nucleotides read TGTGCCAGCAGTGAGGTACCTAGAACTGAAGCTTTCTTT. Translated: CASSEVPRTEAFF.

The J gene is TRBJ1-1, the V gene TRBV29-1; the match to TRBD1 covers 7 bases. Per the germline V gene, CDR1 is SQVTM and CDR2 is ANQGSEA. V was pared by 3 bases and J by 2 bases, with 3 bases of the junction left unmatched. This CDR3 comprises 13 residues. In nucleotides, the CDR3 is TGCAGCGTTGATGGGGACAGAAACACTGAAGCTTTCTTT. It codes for CSVDGDRNTEAFF.

The rearrangement uses TRBV19 and TRBJ2-2; D gene unclear. This CDR3 has 14 residues. With 0 bases removed from V and 8 bases from J, the gap between germline ends came to 10 bases. Germline CDR1 LNHDA, CDR2 SQIVND (reference sequence). The chain's CDR3 is CASSIDPARGELFF. DNA of the CDR3: TGTGCCAGTAGTATAGATCCCGCCAGGGGGGAGCTGTTTTTT.

This clone was counted once. CDR3: CASSLPRQMNEQYF. In nucleotides, the CDR3 is TGTGCCAGCAGTTTACCCCGACAGATGAACGAGCAGTACTTC. V gene TRBV28 combines with J gene TRBJ2-7; weak D call: TRBD1 (5 bases). The CDR3 is 14 amino acids. CDR1 and CDR2 from the germline V gene are MDHEN and SYDVKM. V lost 2 bases and J 5 bases, leaving 13 bases between the germline ends.

V usage is TRBV5-1 and J usage is TRBJ2-6, with 12 positions matching TRBD1. The CDR3 covers 18 residues. Germline loops: CDR1 SGHRS, CDR2 YFSETQ. With 5 bases clipped from V and 3 bases from J, the junction kept 9 bases outside the gene matches. CDR3 DNA sequence: TGCGCCAGCAGACACCCGGGACAGGGGGCGCTTGGGGCCAACGTCCTGACTTTC. This gives the protein CASRHPGQGALGANVLTF.

This rearrangement joins TRBV29-1 to TRBJ1-1; 7 nucleotides match TRBD1. V was pared by 6 bases and J by 4 bases, with 8 bases of the junction left unmatched. The CDR3 sequence is 13 residues long. Germline V gives CDR1 SQVTM, CDR2 ANQGSEA. The CDR3 reads CSVIVQGGTEAFF. The CDR3, as DNA: TGCAGCGTAATCGTCCAGGGGGGCACTGAAGCTTTCTTT.

The chain is built from TRBV14 and TRBJ1-6; maybe TRBD1 (5 bases). The CDR3 sequence is 15 residues long. The germline V gene has CDR1 SGHDN and CDR2 FVKESK. V was shortened by 6 bases and J by 7 bases, with 16 bases between the two germline ends. DNA of the CDR3: TGTGCCAGCAGTCGGGGGGTGGCATTCAATTCACCCCTCCACTTT. Protein: CASSRGVAFNSPLHF.

The chain combines TRBV6-1 with TRBJ1-4; TRBD1 is a possible D gene (5 bases). This CDR3 has 15 amino acids. Germline loops: CDR1 MNHNS, CDR2 SASEGT. The ends were cut back, 0 bases at V and 4 bases at J, with 9 bases in the middle. CDR3 sequence (DNA): TGTGCCAGCAGTGAAGCAGGGGCGGATAATGAAAAACTGTTTTTT. It encodes CASSEAGADNEKLFF.

In the case of this clone: One end of the junction fails to match germline, which may point to a read error. The chain is built from TRBV7-7 and TRBJ2-1; a weak D match, TRBD1 (6 bases). The germline CDR1 and CDR2 sequences are SSHAT and FNYEAQ (reference sequence). The CDR3 is made up of 13 amino acids. The CDR3, as DNA: TGTGCTAGCAGCTTAGGACAGTACAATGAGCAGTTCTTC. It specifies CASSLGQYNEQFF.

This clone showed up just once. The rearrangement uses TRBV2 and TRBJ1-5; the D gene is possibly TRBD1 (5 bases). Germline CDR1 and CDR2: SNHLY and FYNNEI. This CDR3 contains 16 residues. Trimming took 4 bases from V and 3 from J, leaving 16 bases between them. The CDR3 region is CASSGLGAGNNQPQHF. For the CDR3, the DNA is TGTGCCAGCAGTGGTTTGGGTGCAGGGAACAATCAGCCCCAGCATTTT.

The J gene is TRBJ1-1, the V gene TRBV19, with D possibly matching TRBD1 (6 bases). The germline V and J ends were trimmed by 3 bases and 5 bases, with 13 bases remaining between them. The CDR3 totals 14 residues. Germline V CDR1 and CDR2: LNHDA, SQIVND (reference sequence). CDR3 amino acids: CASSIGTKGTEAFF. CDR3 nucleotides: TGTGCCAGTAGTATCGGGACAAAGGGTACTGAAGCTTTCTTT.

This chain connects TRBV27 to TRBJ2-1, with D maybe TRBD1 (7 bases). Germline CDR1 reads MNHEY; CDR2 reads SMNVEV (reference sequence). Trimming removed 2 bases from V and 6 bases from J, with 14 bases in between. The CDR3 is 15 residues long. CDR3 nucleotides: TGTGCCAGCAGTTTAGTCCAGGGGGGCGGCAATGAGCAGTTCTTC. This gives the protein CASSLVQGGGNEQFF.

The chain has TRBV18 and TRBJ2-7, with TRBD2 identical over 10 bases. CDR1 KGHSH and CDR2 LQKENI come from the germline V gene. The CDR3 consists of 15 residues. Unmatched junction bases numbered 10, after V lost 5 bases and J lost 6 bases. The CDR3 DNA reads TGTGCCAGCTCAGCTGTAGCGGGGGGCTCTAGCGAGCAGTACTTC. As protein: CASSAVAGGSSEQYF.

The J gene is TRBJ2-3, the V gene TRBV28; 8 nucleotides line up with TRBD2. The CDR3 runs 14 residues. From germline, CDR1 is MDHEN and CDR2 SYDVKM. Trimming at V came to 3 bases and at J to 6 bases, leaving 5 bases not matched to a gene. The CDR3, as DNA: TGTGCCAGCAGTTTCAGCGGGGGCGGCGATACGCAGTATTTT. This gives the protein CASSFSGGGDTQYF.

The chain links TRBV28 to TRBJ1-1; D perhaps matches TRBD1 (6 bases). The CDR3 totals 17 residues. V shed 1 base and J shed 4 bases, with 19 bases lying between them. CDR1 is MDHEN and CDR2 is SYDVKM in the germline V gene. The CDR3 coding sequence is TGTGCCAGCAGTTTATATGGGAGGGACACCTGGCCCACTGAAGCTTTCTTT. The encoded protein is CASSLYGRDTWPTEAFF.

The V and J genes are TRBV18 and TRBJ1-6, with D maybe TRBD1 (5 bases). The CDR3 extends over 16 amino acids. From germline, CDR1 is KGHSH and CDR2 LQKENI. With 4 bases removed from V and 9 bases from J, the gap between germline ends came to 19 bases. In DNA, the CDR3 is TGTGCCAGCTCACTCGACAGATCCCAGGCGTTTTCACCCCTCCACTTT. Encoded protein: CASSLDRSQAFSPLHF. The whole variable domain, remainder taken from reference TRBV18 and TRBJ1-6, is NAGVMQNPRHLVRRRGQEARLRCSPMKGHSHVYWYRQLPEEGLKFMVYLQKENIIDESGMPKERFSAEFPKEGPSILRIQQVVRGDSAAYFCASSLDRSQAFSPLHFGNGTRLTVT.